The 27 T cell receptor beta chains below were found in one sample sequenced in a study of blood T cell repertoires in COVID-19. The repertoire was sequenced with immunoSEQ multiplex PCR; TCRdb's copy has only in-frame clones and lacks some. Among approximately 220,000 clones, around four fifths were seen once, and the ten largest hold under 3%. What was sequenced was peripheral blood. The receptors were sampled from a woman in her 40s with active or convalescent COVID-19.

The chain joins TRBV5-8 to TRBJ1-5, with TRBD1 matching 7 bases. In germline, CDR1 is SGHTS, CDR2 YDEGEE. The CDR3 consists of 20 residues. The V gene end was trimmed by 4 bases and the J gene end by 2 bases; junction bases not matched to a gene: 21. The DNA of the CDR3 is TGTGCCAGCAGCCGACAGCTGACAGGGAGTAGAATAATCGGCAATCAGCCCCAGCATTTT. Translation gives CASSRQLTGSRIIGNQPQHF.

DNA for the CDR3: TGTGCCAGCAGCTTGGCCAGGGTTAACACCGGGGAGCTGTTTTTT. This sequence encodes CASSLARVNTGELFF. V is TRBV5-4 and J is TRBJ2-2; TRBD1 is a possible D gene (5 bases). V shed 0 bases and J shed 2 bases, with 8 bases lying between them. This CDR3 has 15 amino acids. Per the germline V gene, CDR1 is SGHNT and CDR2 is YYREEE (reference sequence).

The chain carries TRBV9 and TRBJ1-2, with 12 bases lining up with TRBD1. This CDR3 is built from 17 residues. The germline V gene has CDR1 SGDLS and CDR2 YYNGEE. J lost 8 bases, V lost 4 bases, and 15 bases had no gene match. As DNA, the CDR3 is TGTGCCAGCAGCCACCGTCCCGGGACAGGGGGCCTAGAGGGCTACACCTTC. It translates to CASSHRPGTGGLEGYTF.

The J gene is TRBJ2-4, the V gene TRBV29-1; 10 positions match TRBD1. Trimming at V came to 4 bases and at J to 7 bases, leaving 4 bases not matched to a gene. The CDR3 runs 13 residues. The germline V gene encodes CDR1 SQVTM and CDR2 ANQGSEA. CDR3 amino acids: CSVAGQGRNIQYF. CDR3 in DNA: TGCAGCGTTGCGGGACAGGGGAGGAACATTCAGTACTTC.

The chain couples TRBV27 to TRBJ2-3; 10 bases are a match to TRBD1. The CDR3 has 22 residues. CDR1 MNHEY and CDR2 SMNVEV come from the germline V gene (reference sequence). With V trimmed by 2 bases and J by 0 bases, 20 bases remained unmatched. CDR3 loop: CASSLQTPGQGRPSTSTDTQYF. Written as DNA, the CDR3 is TGTGCCAGCAGTTTACAGACCCCGGGACAGGGGAGGCCTTCGACTAGCACAGATACGCAGTATTTT.

V is TRBV5-1 and J is TRBJ2-2; 7 positions match TRBD1. This CDR3 has 16 residues. Germline V lookup: CDR1 SGHRS, CDR2 YFSETQ. The junction had 6 bases not matched to a gene; V was cut back by 4 bases and J by 0 bases. CDR3 sequence: CASSPLDRPNTGELFF. CDR3 bases: TGCGCCAGCAGCCCCCTGGACAGGCCGAACACCGGGGAGCTGTTTTTT.

The chain recombines TRBV27 with TRBJ1-6; the match to TRBD1 covers 7 bases. The V gene end was trimmed by 5 bases and the J gene end by 2 bases; junction bases not matched to a gene: 3. The germline gives CDR1 MNHEY, CDR2 SMNVEV (reference sequence). The CDR3 extends over 15 amino acids. The CDR3 DNA is TGTGCCAGCAGTCCGGGACAGACCTATAATTCACCCCTCCACTTT. This sequence encodes CASSPGQTYNSPLHF.

This clone was observed a single time. V is TRBV30 and J is TRBJ1-1; D possibly corresponds to TRBD1 (5 bases). With 3 bases removed from V and 5 bases from J, the gap between germline ends came to 16 bases. CDR1 is GTSNPN, CDR2 SVGIG, per germline (reference sequence). The CDR3 contains 14 residues. Written as DNA, the CDR3 is TGTGCCTGGAGCCCCTGGGGGGGGAGAACTGAAGCTTTCTTT. It is translated as CAWSPWGGRTEAFF.

This clone appeared many times. The chain uses TRBV6-6 and TRBJ1-2; 8 nucleotides align to TRBD1. CDR3 length equals 15 residues. Germline CDR1 MNHNY, CDR2 SVGAGI (reference sequence). V was pared by 2 bases and J by 4 bases, with 6 bases of the junction left unmatched. CDR3 sequence reads: CASSYGDRTLYGYTF. The CDR3, as DNA: TGTGCCAGCAGTTACGGGGACAGGACGCTCTATGGCTACACCTTC.

The CDR3 sequence: CASSLAVGASNYGYTF. The CDR3, as DNA: TGTGCCAGCAGTTTAGCGGTCGGTGCTTCGAATTATGGCTACACCTTC. The J gene is TRBJ1-2, the V gene TRBV27; D gene uncertain. Per the germline V gene, CDR1 is MNHEY and CDR2 is SMNVEV (reference sequence). Trimming pared 2 bases from V and 5 bases from J, leaving 18 bases between. This CDR3 spans 16 amino acids.

In this sample, this clone turned up once. The chain carries TRBV18 and TRBJ2-7; weak D call: TRBD2 (6 bases). CDR3 length: 17 residues. V lost 3 bases, J lost 2 bases, and 20 bases lay in between. The germline CDR1 and CDR2 sequences are KGHSH and LQKENI. CDR3 nucleotides: TGTGCCAGCTCACCCCGACAGACCCTTACGGGGGCCTACGAGCAGTACTTC. Amino acids: CASSPRQTLTGAYEQYF.

The chain joins TRBV11-3 to TRBJ2-3; 9 nucleotides line up with TRBD1. This CDR3 has 17 amino acids. The ends lost 4 bases at V and 4 bases at J; junction bases unmatched: 12. Germline V gives CDR1 SGHNT, CDR2 YENEEA. The CDR3 nucleotides are TGTGCCAGCAGCTCACCGAGAGGGACAGGGATTGCAGATACGCAGTATTTT. Translating it yields CASSSPRGTGIADTQYF.

A single count supports this clone. The rearrangement joins TRBV28 to TRBJ1-2; 9 nucleotides align to TRBD1. CDR1 is MDHEN, CDR2 SYDVKM, per germline. The CDR3 is 13 amino acids. V was clipped by 6 bases and J by 8 bases; unmatched bases: 7. The CDR3 spells CASSRDRAQGYTF. The CDR3 DNA sequence: TGTGCCAGCAGCCGGGACAGGGCGCAGGGCTACACCTTC.

This clone was counted only a few times. The genes are TRBV9 and TRBJ2-2; 10 bases are shared with TRBD2. The junction had 13 bases not matched to a gene; V was cut back by 4 bases and J by 7 bases. Germline values: CDR1 SGDLS, CDR2 YYNGEE. The CDR3 has 17 residues. CDR3 coding DNA: TGTGCCAGCAGCCCATTCTCCGGGACTAGCGACGTCGGGGAGCTGTTTTTT. Protein: CASSPFSGTSDVGELFF.

This chain links TRBV11-1 with TRBJ1-4, with D possibly TRBD1 on 5 matching bases. Trimming removed 1 base from V and 3 bases from J, with 9 bases in between. The CDR3 length is 15 residues. Germline CDR1 and CDR2: SGHAT and FQDESV (reference sequence). The CDR3 DNA reads as TGTGCCAGCAGCTTAGGTGGACATCCTAATGAAAAACTGTTTTTT. Translation: CASSLGGHPNEKLFF. Filled out from reference TRBV11-1 and TRBJ1-4, the complete variable domain reads EAEVAQSPRYKITEKSQAVAFWCDPISGHATLYWYRQILGQGPELLVQFQDESVVDDSQLPKDRFSAERLKGVDSTLKIQPAELGDSAMYLCASSLGGHPNEKLFFGSGTQLSVL.

This clone has a single count. This chain uses TRBV7-3 with TRBJ2-2; a weak D match, TRBD2 (6 bases). The V gene lost 0 bases and the J gene lost 8 bases, with 7 bases spanning the gap. This CDR3 has 13 amino acids. Germline V gene sequence: CDR1 SGHTA, CDR2 FQGTGA. The CDR3 DNA follows: TGTGCCAGCAGCTTAACCCTAGCGGGGGAGCTGTTTTTT. Its translation: CASSLTLAGELFF.

The CDR3 protein is CASSPSSVVDQPQHF. The CDR3 DNA sequence: TGTGCCAGCTCACCCTCAAGCGTGGTCGATCAGCCCCAGCATTTT. V usage is TRBV18 and J usage is TRBJ1-5; D gene uncertain. CDR3 size: 15 residues. Looked up from germline, CDR1 is KGHSH and CDR2 is LQKENI. V shed 3 bases and J shed 5 bases, with 14 bases lying between them. The complete variable domain, with remaining parts taken from reference TRBV18 and TRBJ1-5, reads NAGVMQNPRHLVRRRGQEARLRCSPMKGHSHVYWYRQLPEEGLKFMVYLQKENIIDESGMPKERFSAEFPKEGPSILRIQQVVRGDSAAYFCASSPSSVVDQPQHFGDGTRLSIL.

V is TRBV27 and J is TRBJ2-7; 11 bases fit TRBD2. The CDR3 totals 15 residues. Germline CDR1 and CDR2: MNHEY and SMNVEV (reference sequence). V lost 5 bases and J lost 2; bases outside the gene matches: 5. CDR3 protein: CASSASSGGPYEQYF. Here the CDR3 DNA reads TGTGCCAGCAGTGCCTCTAGCGGGGGGCCCTACGAGCAGTACTTC.

V usage is TRBV5-4 and J usage is TRBJ1-2, with 7 bases identical to TRBD1. Germline-derived CDR1 and CDR2 are SGHNT and YYREEE (reference sequence). The CDR3 has 15 amino acids. The trim removed 5 bases at V and 4 bases at J, leaving 11 bases unmatched. CDR3 nucleotide sequence: TGTGCCAGCAGATCTACCGGGACAGAAGCCTATGGCTACACCTTC. It encodes CASRSTGTEAYGYTF.

This chain links TRBV21-1 with TRBJ1-3. TRBV21-1 is a documented pseudogene. The CDR3 is 18 amino acids. The CDR3: CASSKDLWGDPSGNTIYF. DNA of the CDR3: TGTGCCAGCAGCAAAGATTTGTGGGGGGACCCATCTGGAAACACCATATATTTT.

The chain recombines TRBV27 with TRBJ2-5, with D tentatively TRBD1 (6 bases). The CDR3 sequence is 14 residues long. V lost 0 bases and J 4 bases, leaving 9 bases between the germline ends. The germline CDR1 and CDR2 sequences are MNHEY and SMNVEV (reference sequence). CDR3 nucleotides: TGTGCCAGCAGTTTATCTCAGGGGATAGAGACCCAGTACTTC. Translated, it gives CASSLSQGIETQYF.

The gene calls are TRBV5-1 and TRBJ2-1; D is uncertain. Germline V gene lookup returns CDR1 SGHRS and CDR2 YFSETQ. Trimming cost V 4 bases and J 4 bases, with 12 bases left between them. The CDR3 has 14 residues. The CDR3 reads CASSRGEMYNEQFF. The CDR3 bases are TGCGCCAGCAGCCGCGGCGAAATGTACAATGAGCAGTTCTTC.

This clone was seen more than once but under ten times. This chain links TRBV7-2 with TRBJ1-3; possible D gene TRBD1, 5 bases. This CDR3 spans 14 amino acids. CDR1 is SGHTA, CDR2 FQGNSA, per germline. V was cut by 4 bases and J by 4 bases, with 11 bases left in between. CDR3 sequence reads: CASSSDSFGNTIYF. CDR3 bases: TGTGCCAGCAGCTCCGACAGCTTCGGAAACACCATATATTTT.

This chain uses TRBV28 with TRBJ1-2; no firm D call. CDR3 size: 15 residues. V was shortened by 2 bases and J by 4 bases, with 14 bases between the two germline ends. The germline V gene has CDR1 MDHEN and CDR2 SYDVKM. The CDR3, as DNA: TGTGCCAGCAGTTTAGGCGGGTCTACCGTCTATGGCTACACCTTC. It codes for CASSLGGSTVYGYTF.

The chain carries TRBV25-1 and TRBJ2-7, with D unclear. Germline assignment: CDR1 MGHDK and CDR2 SYGVNS. Trimming took 1 base from V and 3 from J, leaving 10 bases between them. The CDR3 consists of 14 residues. As DNA, the CDR3 is TGTGCCAGCAGTGAATTCACCGGGTTCTACGAGCAGTACTTC. Its translation: CASSEFTGFYEQYF.

This rearrangement joins TRBV2 to TRBJ1-5; D not resolved. V was shortened by 7 bases and J by 0 bases, with 10 bases between the two germline ends. The germline V gene has CDR1 SNHLY and CDR2 FYNNEI. The CDR3 covers 14 residues. The CDR3 DNA reads as TGTGCCAGCAACTCTGACTATAGCAATCAGCCCCAGCATTTT. Protein sequence: CASNSDYSNQPQHF.

V gene TRBV9 combines with J gene TRBJ2-3; 7 bases are a match to TRBD2. This CDR3 region has 15 residues. V shed 10 bases and J 0 bases; nucleotides not matched to a gene: 11. Germline V lookup: CDR1 SGDLS, CDR2 YYNGEE. The CDR3 DNA sequence: TGTGCCTCTTCCATAGCGGGCACTAGCACAGATACGCAGTATTTT. It specifies CASSIAGTSTDTQYF.